This is a list of T cell receptor beta chains from one sample in a study of cytotoxic CD8 clonotypes in ibrutinib-treated CLL. The protocol was immunoSEQ multiplex PCR, while the TCRdb copy is restricted to in-frame clones and leaves out a portion. This table holds roughly 300,000 clones, roughly four fifths found once. The specimen comprised PBMCs, sampled at disease progression, from a patient treated with ibrutinib. Every receptor here comes from a human donor with chronic lymphocytic leukemia. Both conserved end residues are part of each CDR3. D genes are given only for firm matches. Expanded clones get a size class; other rows say once, few or many, or leave the size out.

d_call clone_size j_call v_call cdr3_nt cdr3_aa
- - TRBJ2-4 TRBV5-6 TGTGCCGCCGTACTGGGAGCCAAAAACATTCAGTACTTC CAAVLGAKNIQYF
- - TRBJ2-5 TRBV10-3 TGTGCCATCAGTTGGGACCGAAAACAACAAGAGACCCAGTACTTC CAISWDRKQQETQYF
- - TRBJ2-1 TRBV28 TGTGCCAGCAGTTTATATGGCGGGATTTTCAATGAGCAGTTCTTC CASSLYGGIFNEQFF
- - TRBJ2-7 TRBV15 TGTGCCACCAGCAGAGGTCTCGGGGACTACGAGCAGTACTTC CATSRGLGDYEQYF
- - TRBJ2-1 TRBV15 TGTGCCACGGCCCCGGGAGCGGGTTACAATGAGCAGTTCTTC CATAPGAGYNEQFF
TRBD2 - TRBJ2-1 TRBV9 TGTGCCAGCAGCCGAGAGATGGGAGCGGGAGGCGAGCAGTTCTTC CASSREMGAGGEQFF
- - TRBJ2-1 TRBV9 TGTGCCAGCAGCGTAGGGGCAGGAGGGGCTACCTACAATGAGCAGTTCTTC CASSVGAGGATYNEQFF
- - TRBJ2-7 TRBV27 TGTGCCAGCAGTTCCCAGGGTTCCCCCTACGAGCAGTACTTC CASSSQGSPYEQYF
- once TRBJ1-4 TRBV28 TGTGCCAGCAGCGTTTATGCGGCAACTAATGAAAAACTGTTTTTT CASSVYAATNEKLFF
- - TRBJ2-7 TRBV7-6 TGTGCCAGCAGCTTGGGGGCCGCCGCCGTCGCCTACGAGCAGTACTTC CASSLGAAAVAYEQYF
- - TRBJ1-1 TRBV28 TGTGCCAGCAGTTTCTTGAACACTGAAGCTTTCTTT CASSFLNTEAFF
TRBD1 - TRBJ1-1 TRBV5-6 TGTGCCAGCAGCTTTCAGGGGGGAACTGAAGCTTTCTTT CASSFQGGTEAFF